This T cell receptor beta chain stems from a study of technical replicates of blood from a handful of donors. Profiled with immunoSEQ multiplex PCR; TCRdb holds only in-frame clones, not every one. The sample contains nearly 80,000 clones, around 96% of which appear only once. Germline assignment: CDR1 SNHLY and CDR2 FYNNEI. V lost 9 bases to trimming and J lost 1 base, with 13 bases between them. This CDR3 is built from 13 residues. This receptor was identified in a human donor in good health. Sequencing used T cells isolated from PBMCs. The chain links TRBV2 to TRBJ2-7; D may be TRBD1 (5 bases). CDR3 loop: CASKDWTSYEQYF. DNA of the CDR3: TGTGCCAGTAAAGACTGGACATCCTACGAGCAGTACTTC.